This is a list of T cell receptor beta chains from one sample in a study of CD8+ T cells in alopecia areata. The assay was immunoSEQ multiplex PCR, and TCRdb's table has in-frame clones only and misses some. The profile shows roughly 200,000 clones, roughly 50% of them singletons. The sequencing used CD8+ T cells sorted from blood, collected at week 24, from a patient treated with tofacitinib. These receptors all stem from a human donor with alopecia areata. Both conserved end residues are part of each CDR3. The order of the fields is CDR3 protein, CDR3 DNA, D gene, J gene, V gene. D genes are given only for firm matches.

cdr3_aa: CASGGTGNGYTF
cdr3_nt: TGTGCTAGTGGGGGGACAGGGAATGGCTACACCTTC
d_call: TRBD1
j_call: TRBJ1-2
v_call: TRBV12-5

cdr3_aa: CASSYSTGETYEQYF
cdr3_nt: TGTGCCAGCAGTTACTCGACAGGGGAAACCTACGAGCAGTACTTC
d_call: TRBD1
j_call: TRBJ2-7
v_call: TRBV6-6

cdr3_aa: CSVRQGANEQYF
cdr3_nt: TGCAGCGTGCGACAGGGGGCGAACGAGCAGTACTTC
d_call: TRBD1
j_call: TRBJ2-7
v_call: TRBV29-1

cdr3_aa: CSTPVGGEETQYF
cdr3_nt: TGCAGCACCCCGGTCGGCGGGGAAGAGACCCAGTACTTC
d_call: -
j_call: TRBJ2-5
v_call: TRBV29-1

cdr3_aa: CASSIPQDEQYF
cdr3_nt: TGTGCCAGCAGCATCCCACAGGACGAGCAGTACTTC
d_call: -
j_call: TRBJ2-7
v_call: TRBV9

cdr3_aa: CSVELGVDRGEQYF
cdr3_nt: TGCAGCGTTGAATTGGGGGTTGACAGAGGCGAGCAGTACTTC
d_call: -
j_call: TRBJ2-7
v_call: TRBV29-1

cdr3_aa: CASSPSSGANVLTF
cdr3_nt: TGTGCCAGCAGCCCTAGCTCTGGGGCCAACGTCCTGACTTTC
d_call: -
j_call: TRBJ2-6
v_call: TRBV13

cdr3_aa: CASFRPEDRVTEAFF
cdr3_nt: TGTGCCAGCTTTCGGCCCGAGGACAGGGTAACTGAAGCTTTCTTT
d_call: TRBD1
j_call: TRBJ1-1
v_call: TRBV18

cdr3_aa: CSVFDPGQGEEKLFF
cdr3_nt: TGCAGCGTCTTCGACCCGGGACAGGGGGAGGAAAAACTGTTTTTT
d_call: TRBD1
j_call: TRBJ1-4
v_call: TRBV29-1

cdr3_aa: CAWRSSYEQYF
cdr3_nt: TGTGCCTGGAGGAGCTCCTACGAGCAGTACTTC
d_call: -
j_call: TRBJ2-7
v_call: TRBV30

cdr3_aa: CASSLAVGNTEAFF
cdr3_nt: TGTGCCAGCAGCTTAGCCGTAGGGAACACTGAAGCTTTCTTT
d_call: -
j_call: TRBJ1-1
v_call: TRBV7-2

cdr3_aa: CASSLEGGEQYF
cdr3_nt: TGTGCCAGCAGCTTGGAAGGGGGCGAGCAGTACTTC
d_call: -
j_call: TRBJ2-7
v_call: TRBV5-6

cdr3_aa: CASSEGSPRNGYTF
cdr3_nt: TGTGCCAGCAGTGAAGGCTCCCCCCGGAATGGCTACACCTTC
d_call: -
j_call: TRBJ1-2
v_call: TRBV27

cdr3_aa: CASSLARGTNEKLFF
cdr3_nt: TGTGCCAGCAGCTTAGCAAGGGGCACAAATGAAAAACTGTTTTTT
d_call: -
j_call: TRBJ1-4
v_call: TRBV7-6

cdr3_aa: CASSSLAGGNEQFF
cdr3_nt: TGTGCCAGCAGCTCTTTAGCGGGGGGGAATGAGCAGTTCTTC
d_call: TRBD2
j_call: TRBJ2-1
v_call: TRBV7-6

cdr3_aa: CASSLANRSPLHF
cdr3_nt: TGTGCCAGCAGCTTAGCGAACCGCTCACCCCTCCACTTT
d_call: -
j_call: TRBJ1-6
v_call: TRBV7-2

cdr3_aa: CASGFTSSSYEQYF
cdr3_nt: TGTGCTAGTGGTTTCACCTCGAGCTCCTACGAGCAGTACTTC
d_call: -
j_call: TRBJ2-7
v_call: TRBV12-5

cdr3_aa: CAWSVQGYHYEQYF
cdr3_nt: TGTGCCTGGAGTGTACAGGGCTACCACTACGAGCAGTACTTC
d_call: -
j_call: TRBJ2-7
v_call: TRBV30